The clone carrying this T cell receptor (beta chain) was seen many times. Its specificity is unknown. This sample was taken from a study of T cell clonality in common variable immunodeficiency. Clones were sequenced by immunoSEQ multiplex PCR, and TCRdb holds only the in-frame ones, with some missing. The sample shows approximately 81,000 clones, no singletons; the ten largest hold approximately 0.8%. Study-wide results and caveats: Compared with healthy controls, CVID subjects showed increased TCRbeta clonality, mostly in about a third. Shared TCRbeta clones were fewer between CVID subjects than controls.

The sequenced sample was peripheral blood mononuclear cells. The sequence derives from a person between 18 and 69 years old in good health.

Partial CDR3 DNA: TGTGCCAGCAGGGGTCCAGGGGGGCAAGAGACC. The encoded protein is CASRGPGGQET. The full CDR3 reads CASRGPGGQETQYF. V gene TRBV9 combines with J gene TRBJ2-5, with D possibly TRBD1 on 7 matching bases. The missing CDR3 end, 3 residues past where the read stops, is filled in from the germline J gene. This CDR3 is 14 amino acids long. V was pared by 5 bases and J by 2 bases, with 13 bases between. Germline lookup yields CDR1 SGDLS and CDR2 YYNGEE.